This T cell receptor (beta chain) was profiled in a study of cytomegalovirus exposure and HLA in healthy donors. Study-level points and caveats: Most TCR sequences were rare, but some public TCRs occurred in many donors.

Notes on this clone: Its antigen is still unknown.

The CDR3 is 17 amino acids. The germline CDR1 and CDR2 sequences are SGHAT and FQNNGV. V lost 1 base and J lost 2, with 17 bases in between. Sequencing used immunoSEQ multiplex PCR; TCRdb keeps in-frame clones, though not all of them. The sample has 300,000 to 450,000 clones; about nine tenths are singletons. V usage is TRBV11-2 and J usage is TRBJ1-1, with D tentatively TRBD1 (5 bases). This clonotype was obtained from a woman in her late teens or twenties in good health and CMV-seronegative. The specimen was PBMCs. CDR3 in DNA: TGTGCCAGCAGCTTAGCGCGGGTGGGGGGTCGAAACACTGAAGCTTTCTTT. Translation gives CASSLARVGGRNTEAFF.